A selection of T cell receptor beta chains follows, all from one sample in a study of tumor-infiltrating lymphocytes in oesophageal squamous cell carcinoma. From the PCR reads, TCRdb called clonotypes with MiXCR, one entry per CDR3 protein. This sample carries about 17,000 distinct CDR3 sequences, 40% to 55% of them seen once, and the ten largest clones take under 50%. Sequenced material: normal esophageal tissue next to the tumor. The source of these receptors is a female donor with esophageal squamous cell carcinoma. CDR3s include the opening cysteine and the closing phenylalanine or tryptophan. D genes are given only for firm matches. Clone sizes are given selectively: once, few, many, or a class where the clone is expanded.

TRBJ2-1,TRBV24-1,many,TRBD2,TGTGCCACCAGTCCCGCGGGACTAGCCGCCCATGAGCAGTTCTTC,CATSPAGLAAHEQFF
TRBJ2-3,TRBV6-2/TRBV6-3,.,.,TGTGCCAGCAGGGGGGATACGCAGTATTTT,CASRGDTQYF
TRBJ2-1,TRBV6-1,.,TRBD1,TGTGCCAGCAGCGAACCCGGACAGGGGACCTACAATGAGCAGTTCTTC,CASSEPGQGTYNEQFF
TRBJ1-1,TRBV7-8,.,TRBD1,TGTGCCAGCAGCACAGACAGGGGGAACACTGAAGCTTTCTTT,CASSTDRGNTEAFF
TRBJ2-7,TRBV7-2,many,.,TGTGCCAGCAGCTTAGCGGTAGGGTACGAGCAGTACTTC,CASSLAVGYEQYF
TRBJ1-2,TRBV10-3,many,TRBD1,TGTGCCATCAGCGGGGGTGGACAGGGCCTCTATGGCTACACCTTC,CAISGGGQGLYGYTF
TRBJ2-5,TRBV7-2,.,TRBD2,TGTGCCAGCAGCCTTAGCGGGAGATGGGAGACCCAGTACTTC,CASSLSGRWETQYF
TRBJ2-1,TRBV7-8,few,.,TGTGCCAGCAGCTTACTCCTCTCCGGTCCCTACAATGAGCAGTTCTTC,CASSLLLSGPYNEQFF
TRBJ2-3,TRBV7-3,few,TRBD2,TGTGCCAGCAGCTTAGGGGCCGGGACTAGCGGGGGGCCCACAGATACGCAGTATTTT,CASSLGAGTSGGPTDTQYF
TRBJ2-5,TRBV10-1,.,.,TGCGCCAGCAGTGAGTTGGAGTGGGAGACCCAGTACTTC,CASSELEWETQYF